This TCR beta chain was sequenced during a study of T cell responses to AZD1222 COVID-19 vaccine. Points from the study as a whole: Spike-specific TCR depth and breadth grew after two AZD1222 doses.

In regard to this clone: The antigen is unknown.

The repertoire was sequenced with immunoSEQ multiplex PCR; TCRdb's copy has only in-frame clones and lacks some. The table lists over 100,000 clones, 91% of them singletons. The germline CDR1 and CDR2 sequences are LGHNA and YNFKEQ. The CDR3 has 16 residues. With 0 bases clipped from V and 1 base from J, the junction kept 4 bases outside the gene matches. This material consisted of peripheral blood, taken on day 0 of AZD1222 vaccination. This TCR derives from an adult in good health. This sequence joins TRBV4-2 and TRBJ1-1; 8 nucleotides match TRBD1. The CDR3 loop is CASSQDRGTGNTEAFF. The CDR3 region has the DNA TGTGCCAGCAGCCAAGATCGTGGGACAGGGAACACTGAAGCTTTCTTT.